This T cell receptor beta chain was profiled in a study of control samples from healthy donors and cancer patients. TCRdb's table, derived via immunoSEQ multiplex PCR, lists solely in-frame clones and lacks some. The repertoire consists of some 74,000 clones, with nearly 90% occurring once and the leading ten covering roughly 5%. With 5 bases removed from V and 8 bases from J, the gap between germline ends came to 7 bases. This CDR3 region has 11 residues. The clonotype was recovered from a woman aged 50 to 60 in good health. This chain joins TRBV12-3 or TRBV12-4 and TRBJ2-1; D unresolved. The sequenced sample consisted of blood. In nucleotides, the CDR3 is TGTGCCAGCAGTGCTTCCCATGAGCAGTTCTTC. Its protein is CASSASHEQFF.